This T cell receptor beta chain was captured in a study of OX40 agonist ivuxolimab in advanced cancers. At the level of the study: Patients were infused with ivuxolimab every 2 weeks at 0.01 to 10 mg/kg.

Assay used: immunoSEQ multiplex PCR; TCRdb lists only in-frame clones, some missing. Of around 16,000 clones listed, 65% to 90% are singletons. The CDR3 loop spans 16 amino acids. Per germline, CDR1 SGHTA and CDR2 FQGTGA. V lost 5 bases, J lost 4 bases, and 10 bases stayed unmatched. The chain recombines TRBV7-3 with TRBJ2-3; 9 bases agree with TRBD2. Material: CD4+ or CD8+ T cells sorted from blood, obtained in a trial of the OX40 agonist ivuxolimab. This TCR was recovered from an adult with an advanced solid tumor such as melanoma, head and neck, liver or kidney cancer. CDR3 sequence reads: CASSPNGGRASDTQYF. Here the CDR3 DNA reads TGTGCCAGCAGCCCAAATGGCGGGAGGGCATCAGATACGCAGTATTTT.